These T cell receptor beta chains were read from a single sample in a study of T-cell reconstitution after alpha-beta-depleted transplantation in children. Using its own MiXCR run on the PCR reads, TCRdb lists one record per CDR3 protein. In the table there are 100,000 or so distinct CDR3 sequences, 12% of which are singletons. Source: PBMCs from the stem cell graft donor, taken from the stem cell graft. These receptors all come from a human donor who donated a stem cell graft to a child with inherited bone marrow failure. Both conserved end residues are part of each CDR3. A D gene is named only where the DNA matches it firmly. Clone size is given for some rows only: seen once, a few or many times, or a class if the clone is expanded.

v_gene: TRBV4-3
abundance: many
d_gene: .
j_gene: TRBJ1-4
CDR3aa: CASSQRGGPYNPNEKLFF
CDR3nt: TGCGCCAGCAGCCAAAGGGGGGGCCCCTACAACCCCAATGAAAAACTGTTTTTT

v_gene: TRBV19
abundance: many
d_gene: .
j_gene: TRBJ2-7
CDR3aa: CASSIAGSGYYEQYF
CDR3nt: TGTGCCAGTAGTATAGCGGGGAGCGGATACTACGAGCAGTACTTC

v_gene: TRBV10-3
abundance: many
d_gene: .
j_gene: TRBJ2-5
CDR3aa: CAISDSLRYQETQYF
CDR3nt: TGTGCCATCAGTGACAGTTTAAGGTACCAAGAGACCCAGTACTTC

v_gene: TRBV20-1
abundance: many
d_gene: .
j_gene: TRBJ1-1
CDR3aa: CSASKGTMNTEAFF
CDR3nt: TGCAGTGCCTCAAAGGGGACCATGAACACTGAAGCTTTCTTT

v_gene: TRBV6-2/TRBV6-3
abundance: many
d_gene: TRBD1
j_gene: TRBJ1-5
CDR3aa: CASSTLLTGDFNQPQHF
CDR3nt: TGTGCCAGCAGTACCTTACTGACAGGGGATTTCAATCAGCCCCAGCATTTT

v_gene: TRBV2
abundance: many
d_gene: .
j_gene: TRBJ2-2
CDR3aa: CASKRGTGELFF
CDR3nt: TGTGCCAGCAAACGGGGGACCGGGGAGCTGTTTTTT

v_gene: TRBV20-1
abundance: .
d_gene: TRBD2
j_gene: TRBJ2-3
CDR3aa: CSAEAGQGTDTQYF
CDR3nt: TGCAGTGCTGAAGCGGGGCAGGGCACAGATACGCAGTATTTT

v_gene: TRBV6-5
abundance: many
d_gene: TRBD1
j_gene: TRBJ1-4
CDR3aa: CASSYTTGWGEKLFF
CDR3nt: TGTGCCAGCAGTTACACGACAGGGTGGGGTGAAAAACTGTTTTTT

v_gene: TRBV7-2
abundance: .
d_gene: .
j_gene: TRBJ1-2
CDR3aa: CASSPSEGYGYTF
CDR3nt: TGTGCCAGCAGCCCCTCCGAGGGCTATGGCTACACCTTC

v_gene: TRBV5-1
abundance: many
d_gene: .
j_gene: TRBJ2-1
CDR3aa: CASSLAGRSGQFF
CDR3nt: TGCGCCAGCAGCTTGGCGGGGCGATCGGGGCAGTTCTTC

v_gene: TRBV19
abundance: many
d_gene: .
j_gene: TRBJ2-2
CDR3aa: CASSWQTTSGELFF
CDR3nt: TGTGCCAGTAGTTGGCAGACCACCTCCGGGGAGCTGTTTTTT

v_gene: TRBV7-9
abundance: many
d_gene: TRBD1
j_gene: TRBJ1-4
CDR3aa: CASSFYWGQDLNEKLFF
CDR3nt: TGTGCCAGCAGCTTTTATTGGGGACAGGATCTTAATGAAAAACTGTTTTTT

v_gene: TRBV10-1
abundance: few
d_gene: TRBD1
j_gene: TRBJ1-1
CDR3aa: CAIARDRGNTEAFF
CDR3nt: TGCGCCATCGCACGGGACAGGGGGAACACTGAAGCTTTCTTT

v_gene: TRBV5-1
abundance: many
d_gene: .
j_gene: TRBJ2-1
CDR3aa: CASSWTPRGNEQFF
CDR3nt: TGCGCCAGCAGCTGGACCCCGCGAGGTAATGAGCAGTTCTTC

v_gene: TRBV29-1
abundance: many
d_gene: TRBD2
j_gene: TRBJ2-2
CDR3aa: CSVASGTNTYAGELFF
CDR3nt: TGCAGCGTTGCGTCCGGGACTAATACATACGCCGGGGAGCTGTTTTTT

v_gene: TRBV20-1
abundance: many
d_gene: TRBD2
j_gene: TRBJ2-1
CDR3aa: CSAPKGTSGEDEQFF
CDR3nt: TGCAGTGCCCCGAAGGGGACTAGCGGGGAGGATGAGCAGTTCTTC

v_gene: TRBV10-3
abundance: many
d_gene: TRBD1
j_gene: TRBJ1-5
CDR3aa: CASSGTGGGQPQHF
CDR3nt: TGTGCCAGCTCCGGGACAGGGGGCGGACAGCCCCAGCATTTT

v_gene: TRBV20-1
abundance: .
d_gene: TRBD2
j_gene: TRBJ2-1
CDR3aa: CSAPGTSLYNEQFF
CDR3nt: TGCAGTGCCCCCGGGACTAGCCTTTACAATGAGCAGTTCTTC

v_gene: TRBV6-1
abundance: many
d_gene: .
j_gene: TRBJ2-5
CDR3aa: CASSRRRGETQYF
CDR3nt: TGTGCCAGCAGTCGCCGCAGGGGTGAGACCCAGTACTTC

v_gene: TRBV7-6
abundance: few
d_gene: .
j_gene: TRBJ2-4
CDR3aa: CASSSGLGPLLGNIQYF
CDR3nt: TGTGCCAGCAGCTCAGGGTTGGGACCCCTCCTTGGAAACATTCAGTACTTC

v_gene: TRBV20-1
abundance: many
d_gene: .
j_gene: TRBJ2-1
CDR3aa: CSASSVYSIRADNEQFF
CDR3nt: TGCAGTGCTAGCAGTGTCTACTCCATCCGAGCCGACAATGAGCAGTTCTTC

v_gene: TRBV11-2
abundance: many
d_gene: .
j_gene: TRBJ1-2
CDR3aa: CASSLGAGYGYTF
CDR3nt: TGTGCCAGCAGCTTAGGTGCCGGGTATGGCTACACCTTC

v_gene: TRBV2
abundance: many
d_gene: .
j_gene: TRBJ2-7
CDR3aa: CASDIGDGSTYEQYF
CDR3nt: TGTGCCAGCGACATAGGGGACGGGTCGACCTACGAGCAGTACTTC

v_gene: TRBV5-1
abundance: many
d_gene: .
j_gene: TRBJ1-1
CDR3aa: CASSSPAAGMNTEAFF
CDR3nt: TGCGCCAGCAGCTCCCCTGCGGCCGGGATGAACACTGAAGCTTTCTTT

v_gene: TRBV4-1
abundance: many
d_gene: TRBD2
j_gene: TRBJ2-3
CDR3aa: CASSQDGAGDARDTQYF
CDR3nt: TGCGCCAGCAGCCAAGATGGGGCGGGAGATGCACGAGATACGCAGTATTTT

v_gene: TRBV11-2
abundance: many
d_gene: .
j_gene: TRBJ1-6
CDR3aa: CASSPNTDYNSPLHF
CDR3nt: TGTGCCAGCAGCCCGAACACAGACTATAATTCACCCCTCCACTTT

v_gene: TRBV7-6
abundance: few
d_gene: TRBD2
j_gene: TRBJ2-4
CDR3aa: CASSPGTSSNIQYF
CDR3nt: TGTGCCAGCAGCCCCGGGACTAGTTCGAACATTCAGTACTTC

v_gene: TRBV19
abundance: .
d_gene: TRBD1
j_gene: TRBJ2-7
CDR3aa: CAPPRGPSYEQYF
CDR3nt: TGTGCTCCCCCCAGGGGGCCCTCCTACGAGCAGTACTTC

v_gene: TRBV28
abundance: many
d_gene: .
j_gene: TRBJ1-1
CDR3aa: CASSWAPRVMNTEAFF
CDR3nt: TGTGCCAGCAGTTGGGCCCCAAGGGTGATGAACACTGAAGCTTTCTTT

v_gene: TRBV9
abundance: many
d_gene: .
j_gene: TRBJ2-1
CDR3aa: CASSEVGYEQFF
CDR3nt: TGTGCCAGCAGTGAGGTAGGGTATGAGCAGTTCTTC

v_gene: TRBV20-1
abundance: many
d_gene: TRBD2
j_gene: TRBJ2-5
CDR3aa: CSASGTSGQETQYF
CDR3nt: TGCAGTGCTTCCGGGACTAGCGGCCAAGAGACCCAGTACTTC

v_gene: TRBV7-9
abundance: many
d_gene: .
j_gene: TRBJ2-1
CDR3aa: CASSLEGTPLF
CDR3nt: TGTGCCAGCAGCTTAGAAGGGACTCCACTTTTC

v_gene: TRBV7-6
abundance: once
d_gene: .
j_gene: TRBJ1-4
CDR3aa: CASSLDGPNEKLFF
CDR3nt: TGTGCCAGCAGCTTAGACGGTCCCAATGAAAAACTGTTTTTT

v_gene: TRBV5-1
abundance: many
d_gene: TRBD1
j_gene: TRBJ1-1
CDR3aa: CASSPGTGADTEAFF
CDR3nt: TGCGCCAGCAGCCCAGGGACAGGGGCGGACACTGAAGCTTTCTTT